This entry lists 30 T cell receptor beta chains sequenced from one sample in a study of blood T cell repertoires in COVID-19. TCRdb's copy holds only in-frame clones and misses some; the assay was immunoSEQ multiplex PCR. The data hold 150,000 to 200,000 clones, with just under 90% observed a single time. The sequenced material came from peripheral blood. These TCRs come from a man between 18 and 29 years old with active or convalescent COVID-19.

The chain has TRBV6-5 and TRBJ1-2; TRBD1 is a possible D gene (6 bases). The CDR3 contains 12 residues. V was clipped by 8 bases and J by 2 bases, with 9 bases between them. CDR1 and CDR2 (germline): MNHEY, SVGAGI. The DNA for the CDR3 is TGTGCCAGCCGGACAGAGAACTATGGCTACACCTTC. Protein sequence: CASRTENYGYTF.

The J gene is TRBJ2-3, the V gene TRBV11-3; D gene uncertain. Looked up from germline, CDR1 is SGHNT and CDR2 is YENEEA. The V gene lost 1 base and the J gene lost 0 bases, with 5 bases spanning the gap. The CDR3 loop spans 14 amino acids. The CDR3 protein is CASSLAVSTDTQYF. CDR3 DNA: TGTGCCAGCAGCTTAGCTGTTAGCACAGATACGCAGTATTTT.

The V gene is TRBV28, the J gene TRBJ2-7; a possible D gene is TRBD2 (6 bases). The V gene lost 6 bases and the J gene lost 6 bases, with 12 bases spanning the gap. Germline values: CDR1 MDHEN, CDR2 SYDVKM. The CDR3 loop spans 12 amino acids. In DNA form, the CDR3 reads TGTGCCAGCAGCGATTCCGGGGGCGAGCAGTACGTC. It is translated as CASSDSGGEQYV.

This chain joins TRBV18 and TRBJ1-5, with a tentative D call TRBD1 (6 bases). The CDR3 loop spans 16 amino acids. V was clipped by 8 bases and J by 1 base, with 18 bases between them. Germline V CDR1 and CDR2: KGHSH, LQKENI. The CDR3 nucleotides are TGTGCCAGCCATGGTTCAGGGGACAACAGCAATCAGCCCCAGCATTTT. Translating it yields CASHGSGDNSNQPQHF. Full variable domain (outside the CDR3, taken from reference TRBV18 and TRBJ1-5): NAGVMQNPRHLVRRRGQEARLRCSPMKGHSHVYWYRQLPEEGLKFMVYLQKENIIDESGMPKERFSAEFPKEGPSILRIQQVVRGDSAAYFCASHGSGDNSNQPQHFGDGTRLSIL.

The chain uses TRBV6-5 and TRBJ1-1, with 9 bases that match TRBD1. Germline V gene lookup returns CDR1 MNHEY and CDR2 SVGAGI. This CDR3 has 14 amino acids. The J segment lost 1 base and the V segment lost 7 bases, leaving 4 bases of the junction unmatched. Here the CDR3 DNA reads TGTGCCAGCAAGACAGGGGGAGAGAACACTGAAGCTTTCTTT. It specifies CASKTGGENTEAFF.

The V call is TRBV5-8, the J call TRBJ1-2; no definite D call. V lost 2 bases, J lost 7 bases, and 9 bases lay in between. Germline V lookup: CDR1 SGHTS, CDR2 YDEGEE. This CDR3 is built from 12 residues. CDR3 bases: TGTGCCAGCAGCTTTGAGGGAATTGGCTACACCTTC. Encoded protein: CASSFEGIGYTF. Based on the CDR3 plus reference TRBV5-8 and TRBJ1-2, the full variable domain is EAGVTQSPTHLIKTRGQQATLRCSPISGHTSVYWYQQALGLGLQFLLWYDEGEERNRGNFPPRFSGRQFPNYSSELNVNALELEDSALYLCASSFEGIGYTFGSGTRLTVV.

The rearrangement links TRBV9 to TRBJ2-1, with D tentatively TRBD2 (6 bases). The germline CDR1 and CDR2 sequences are SGDLS and YYNGEE. This CDR3 has 16 residues. Trimming took off 0 bases at V and 3 bases at J, with 13 bases between the two ends. CDR3: CASSVEGRGRYNEQFF. CDR3 DNA sequence: TGTGCCAGCAGCGTAGAAGGGCGGGGACGCTACAATGAGCAGTTCTTC.

This sequence joins TRBV5-6 and TRBJ2-1; TRBD2 agrees at 12 bases. The CDR3 has 17 amino acids. Looked up from germline, CDR1 is SGHDT and CDR2 is YYEEEE. V lost 1 base, J lost 7 bases, and 9 bases stayed unmatched. The CDR3 protein is CASSLREGLAGLNEQFF. As DNA, the CDR3 is TGTGCCAGCAGCTTGAGGGAAGGACTAGCGGGACTGAATGAGCAGTTCTTC.

The V gene is TRBV6-6, the J gene TRBJ2-7; 7 bases are shared with TRBD2. Trimming cost V 2 bases and J 5 bases; bases outside gene matches: 3. Germline V gives CDR1 MNHNY, CDR2 SVGAGI (reference sequence). This CDR3 region has 13 residues. CDR3 DNA: TGTGCCAGCAGTTACGTTGCGGGGGACGAGCAGTACGTC. It translates to CASSYVAGDEQYV.

The rearrangement uses TRBV18 and TRBJ2-7, with 8 positions matching TRBD1. J gave up 2 bases and V 1 base, and 4 bases lay outside the gene matches. The germline CDR1 and CDR2 sequences are KGHSH and LQKENI. This CDR3 contains 15 residues. CDR3 loop: CASSPQTGVTYEQYF. The CDR3 DNA reads TGTGCCAGCTCACCACAGACAGGGGTTACCTACGAGCAGTACTTC.

The rearrangement links TRBV5-4 to TRBJ1-2, with D maybe TRBD1 (6 bases). CDR1 is SGHNT and CDR2 is YYREEE in the germline V gene (reference sequence). V was trimmed by 4 bases and J by 2 bases, leaving 9 bases between them. The CDR3 is 13 amino acids. The CDR3 DNA reads TGTGCCAGCAGCCCGGACAGCAACTATGGCTACACCTTC. The encoded protein is CASSPDSNYGYTF.

The chain carries TRBV27 and TRBJ2-6; 9 nucleotides align to TRBD1. Losses at the gene ends were 4 bases for V and 0 bases for J; bases not matched to a gene: 4. Germline assignment: CDR1 MNHEY and CDR2 SMNVEV (reference sequence). CDR3 size: 17 residues. The DNA of the CDR3 is TGTGCCAGCAGTTGGGACAGGGCTCTCTCTGGGGCCAACGTCCTGACTTTC. Translated: CASSWDRALSGANVLTF.

The chain employs TRBV18 and TRBJ1-5, with TRBD1 as a possible D gene (6 bases). Germline V gene data show CDR1 as KGHSH and CDR2 as LQKENI. V lost 0 bases, J lost 4 bases, and 13 bases lay in between. This CDR3 comprises 16 residues. The CDR3 region is CASSPPGERGNQPQHF. The CDR3 DNA sequence: TGTGCCAGCTCACCACCAGGGGAAAGGGGGAATCAGCCCCAGCATTTT.

The chain is built from TRBV2 and TRBJ2-6; 7 nucleotides align to TRBD1. This CDR3 is built from 18 residues. Germline V gives CDR1 SNHLY, CDR2 FYNNEI. The trim removed 0 bases at V and 4 bases at J, leaving 9 bases unmatched. The CDR3 DNA sequence: TGTGCCAGCAGTGAAGCCCCGGACAGGCGGAAAGGGGCCAACGTCCTGACTTTC. Amino acid sequence: CASSEAPDRRKGANVLTF.

This clone was seen only a few times. The rearrangement links TRBV6-4 to TRBJ2-3; TRBD2 aligns across 12 bases. Germline lookup yields CDR1 MRHNA and CDR2 SNTAGT. The CDR3 is 15 residues long. V shed 4 bases, J shed 1 base, and the junction held 0 bases outside the gene matches. The CDR3 nucleotides read TGTGCCAGCAGTGGGACTAGCGGGGGCACAGATACGCAGTATTTT. Its protein is CASSGTSGGTDTQYF.

The V gene is TRBV29-1, the J gene TRBJ1-4, with TRBD1 identical over 9 bases. CDR1 is SQVTM, CDR2 ANQGSEA, per germline. CDR3 length equals 13 residues. Trimming cost V 3 bases and J 8 bases; bases outside gene matches: 4. This CDR3 is CSVDITGGEKLFF. The DNA of the CDR3 is TGCAGCGTTGACATAACAGGGGGCGAAAAACTGTTTTTT.

This clone came up a few times. The DNA of the CDR3 is TGTGCCAGCAGTTACTTGGACAGGTCGATCGAGCAGTACTTC. It encodes CASSYLDRSIEQYF. The rearrangement links TRBV6-2 or TRBV6-3 to TRBJ2-7; the match to TRBD1 covers 7 bases. CDR1 and CDR2 (germline): MNHEY, SVGEGT. This CDR3 has 14 amino acids. V trimming: 1 base; J trimming: 6 bases; junction bases outside the gene matches: 6.

This chain uses TRBV11-3 with TRBJ2-7, with D perhaps TRBD1 (5 bases). The V gene's germline CDR1 is SGHNT and CDR2 YENEEA. V was pared by 0 bases and J by 6 bases, with 12 bases between. The CDR3 is made up of 14 amino acids. CDR3 loop: CASSLEAVRGEQYF. CDR3 nucleotides: TGTGCCAGCAGCTTAGAGGCGGTTAGGGGCGAGCAGTACTTC.

The CDR3 DNA reads as TGTGCCAGCAGCCCCCGTGGACAGGGCCGATACAATGAGCAGTTCTTC. Translation gives CASSPRGQGRYNEQFF. The rearrangement uses TRBV11-2 and TRBJ2-1; TRBD1 aligns across 8 bases. Germline loops: CDR1 SGHAT, CDR2 FQNNGV. The CDR3 length is 16 residues. V trimming: 5 bases; J trimming: 4 bases; junction bases outside the gene matches: 10.

The V gene is TRBV27, the J gene TRBJ1-5; no clear D. This CDR3 is built from 14 residues. The V end was cut by 2 bases, the J end by 7 bases, with 12 bases between. CDR1 and CDR2 from the germline V gene are MNHEY and SMNVEV (reference sequence). This chain's CDR3 is CASSLEGFGQPQHF. In DNA, the CDR3 is TGTGCCAGCAGTTTAGAGGGTTTTGGGCAGCCCCAGCATTTT.

This sequence joins TRBV28 and TRBJ2-7; 11 bases map to TRBD1. CDR3 size: 15 residues. Germline V gene sequence: CDR1 MDHEN, CDR2 SYDVKM. The V gene end was trimmed by 7 bases and the J gene end by 6 bases; junction bases not matched to a gene: 11. The CDR3 DNA sequence: TGTGCCAGCAAAAATAATCGGGACAGGGGGAGCGAGCAGTACGTC. Its protein is CASKNNRDRGSEQYV.

The chain recombines TRBV9 with TRBJ1-2; 7 bases match TRBD1. Trimming removed 6 bases from V and 5 bases from J; junction bases left unmatched: 22. The CDR3 loop spans 18 amino acids. CDR1 is SGDLS and CDR2 is YYNGEE in the germline V gene. The CDR3: CASNLGGQGAGEYYGYTF. For the CDR3, the DNA is TGTGCCAGCAACCTAGGGGGCCAAGGGGCAGGGGAATATTATGGCTACACCTTC.

This chain uses TRBV12-2 with TRBJ2-7; the table's D call TRBD1 went unverified against the DNA. TRBV12-2 is labeled a pseudogene. The CDR3 runs 13 residues. The CDR3 bases are TGTGCAAGTCGCTGCGGGACAGGCGGCGAGCAGTACGTC. Translated, it gives CASRCGTGGEQYV.

This clone was observed a single time. This chain connects TRBV27 to TRBJ2-1; tentatively, D is TRBD1 (6 bases). Germline loops: CDR1 MNHEY, CDR2 SMNVEV (reference sequence). CDR3 length: 14 residues. Between the trimmed V and J ends, which lost 7 bases and 2 bases, there was a span of 12 bases. In nucleotides, the CDR3 is TGTGCCAGCAAACTCCCAGGGGCCTACAATGAGCAGTTCTTC. Residues: CASKLPGAYNEQFF.

The chain has TRBV10-1 and TRBJ1-1; 10 bases fit TRBD1. The length of the CDR3 is 13 residues. V shed 5 bases, J shed 5 bases, and the junction held 2 bases outside the gene matches. The germline gives CDR1 WNHNN, CDR2 SYGVQD (reference sequence). DNA of the CDR3: TGCGCCAGCAGTTGGACAGGGGGGACTGAAGCTTTCTTT. Its protein is CASSWTGGTEAFF.

This clone has just a few counts. The rearrangement joins TRBV14 to TRBJ1-1; D ambiguous. Trimming cost V 2 bases and J 9 bases, with 10 bases left between them. The CDR3 length is 12 residues. The V gene's germline CDR1 is SGHDN and CDR2 FVKESK. CDR3 sequence reads: CASSQTISQAFF. In DNA form, the CDR3 reads TGTGCCAGCAGCCAAACTATTTCCCAAGCTTTCTTT.

This CDR3 reads CASSHSGTGNQPQHF. CDR3 DNA: TGTGCCAGCAGCCATTCCGGGACAGGCAATCAGCCCCAGCATTTT. The genes are TRBV11-2 and TRBJ1-5; TRBD1 agrees at 7 bases. V lost 5 bases, J lost 2 bases, and 6 bases stayed unmatched. The length of the CDR3 is 15 residues. From germline, CDR1 is SGHAT and CDR2 FQNNGV.

This chain links TRBV3-1 (or the pseudogene TRBV3-2) with TRBJ1-3; no clear D gene. In germline, CDR1 is LGHDT, CDR2 YNNKEL (reference sequence). This CDR3 has 14 amino acids. Trimming removed 4 bases from V and 1 base from J, with 8 bases in between. This chain's CDR3 is CASSPVSSGNTIYF. CDR3 DNA sequence: TGTGCCAGCAGCCCCGTTTCGTCTGGAAACACCATATATTTT.

Written as DNA, the CDR3 is TGTGCCAGCAGTGATAGGACAGGGACGGCCTCTAACTATGGCTACACCTTC. Translation gives CASSDRTGTASNYGYTF. The rearrangement uses TRBV6-1 and TRBJ1-2; 8 bases align to TRBD1. CDR1 is MNHNS and CDR2 is SASEGT in the germline V gene. The junction had 9 bases not matched to a gene; V was cut back by 3 bases and J by 0 bases. The CDR3 length is 17 residues.

The V gene is TRBV2, the J gene TRBJ2-7; 9 bases agree with TRBD1. Trimming cost V 7 bases and J 2 bases; bases outside gene matches: 6. The germline V gene has CDR1 SNHLY and CDR2 FYNNEI. This CDR3 is 14 amino acids long. The DNA of the CDR3 is TGTGCCAGCAAGGGACAGGGATTGACCTACGAGCAGTACGTC. Translating gives CASKGQGLTYEQYV.